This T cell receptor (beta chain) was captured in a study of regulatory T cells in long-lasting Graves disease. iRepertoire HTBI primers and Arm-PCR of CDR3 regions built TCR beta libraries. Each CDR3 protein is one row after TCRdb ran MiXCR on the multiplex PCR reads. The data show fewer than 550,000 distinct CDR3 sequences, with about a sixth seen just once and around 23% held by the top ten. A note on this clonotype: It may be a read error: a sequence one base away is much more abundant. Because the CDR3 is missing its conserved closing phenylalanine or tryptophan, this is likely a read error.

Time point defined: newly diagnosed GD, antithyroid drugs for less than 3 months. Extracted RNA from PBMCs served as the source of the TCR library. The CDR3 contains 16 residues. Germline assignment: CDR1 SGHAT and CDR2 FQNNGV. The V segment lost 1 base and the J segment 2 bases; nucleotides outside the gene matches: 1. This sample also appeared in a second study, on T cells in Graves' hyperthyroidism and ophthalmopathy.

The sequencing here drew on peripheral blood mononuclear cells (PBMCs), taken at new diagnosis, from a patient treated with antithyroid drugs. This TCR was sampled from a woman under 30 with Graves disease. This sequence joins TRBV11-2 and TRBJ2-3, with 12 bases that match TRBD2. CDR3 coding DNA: TGTGCCAGCAGCTTAGGGACTAGCGGGATCACAGATACGCAGTATCTT. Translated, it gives CASSLGTSGITDTQYL.